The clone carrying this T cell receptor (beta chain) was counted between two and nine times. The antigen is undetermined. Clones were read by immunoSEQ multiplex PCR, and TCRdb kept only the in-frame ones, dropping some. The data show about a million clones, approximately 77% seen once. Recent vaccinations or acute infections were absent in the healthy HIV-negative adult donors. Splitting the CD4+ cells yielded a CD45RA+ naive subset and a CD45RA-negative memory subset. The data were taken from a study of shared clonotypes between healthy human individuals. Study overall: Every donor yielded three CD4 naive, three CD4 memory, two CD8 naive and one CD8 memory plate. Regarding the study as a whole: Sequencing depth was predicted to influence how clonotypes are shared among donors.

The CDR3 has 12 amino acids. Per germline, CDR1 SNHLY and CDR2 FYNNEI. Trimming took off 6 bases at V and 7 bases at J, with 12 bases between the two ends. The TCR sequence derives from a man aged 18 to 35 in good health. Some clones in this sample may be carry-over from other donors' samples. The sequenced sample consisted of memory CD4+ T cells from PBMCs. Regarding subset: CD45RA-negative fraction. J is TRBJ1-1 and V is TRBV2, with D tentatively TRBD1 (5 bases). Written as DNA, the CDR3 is TGTGCCAGCAGGTGGGGGGAAGGTGAAGCTTTCTTT. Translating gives CASRWGEGEAFF.